This T cell receptor (beta chain) was obtained from a study of shared clonotypes between healthy human individuals. As for the study in general: The cohort comprised a couple of women and a few men. Their ages spanned 18 to 49 years. Study-wide results and caveats: Between a few donors, naive CD4 clonotypes were shared at a level of around 4.8%.

Per sorted-subset replicate PCR, input was approximately 180 ng DNA, representing tens of thousands of T cell genomes. This table comes from immunoSEQ multiplex PCR, and its TCRdb copy is limited to in-frame clones, with some not included. Of over a million clones in the sample, 96% were seen once. This clone was recorded once. As yet, its antigen is unknown. The sequence was obtained from a young man in good health. Sequencing was done on a sample of naive CD4+ T cells sorted from blood. The subset here: CD45RA+ positively selected.

CDR3 protein: CASDSPGTPHNEQFF. CDR3 nucleotides: TGTGCCAGCGATTCGCCCGGGACACCTCACAATGAGCAGTTCTTC. This chain links TRBV28 with TRBJ2-1; possible D gene TRBD1, 6 bases. CDR3 length: 15 residues. CDR1 and CDR2 from the germline V gene are MDHEN and SYDVKM. The V end lost 8 bases, the J end lost 5 bases, and 19 bases lay between the germline ends.